Here is one T cell receptor (beta chain) with its context. The data were taken from a study of cytomegalovirus exposure and HLA in healthy donors. PCR used 60 Vbeta primers and 13 Jbeta primers. TCRdb keeps only in-frame clones here, not all; method: immunoSEQ multiplex PCR. In the table there are tens of thousands of clones, 75% to 85% of which are singletons. V shed 1 base, J shed 3 bases, and the junction held 18 bases outside the gene matches. In germline, CDR1 is GTSNPN, CDR2 SVGIG (reference sequence). This CDR3 region has 19 residues. This receptor was identified in a woman between 25 and 40 years old in good health and CMV-seronegative. The sample consisted of PBMCs. The chain links TRBV30 to TRBJ2-1; 7 bases agree with TRBD2. CDR3 nucleotide sequence: TGTGCCTGGAGTGCCCTCCCCACACTAGCGTTCCCCATCTACAATGAGCAGTTCTTC. Translated, it gives CAWSALPTLAFPIYNEQFF.